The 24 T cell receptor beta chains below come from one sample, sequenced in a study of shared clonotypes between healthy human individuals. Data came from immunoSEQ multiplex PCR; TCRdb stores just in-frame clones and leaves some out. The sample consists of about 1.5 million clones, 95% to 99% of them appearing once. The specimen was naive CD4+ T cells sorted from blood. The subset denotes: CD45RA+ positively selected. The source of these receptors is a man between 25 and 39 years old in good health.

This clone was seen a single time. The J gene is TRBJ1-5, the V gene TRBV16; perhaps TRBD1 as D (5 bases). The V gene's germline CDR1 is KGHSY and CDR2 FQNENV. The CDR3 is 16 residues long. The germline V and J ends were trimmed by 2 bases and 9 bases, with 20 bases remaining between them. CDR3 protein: CASSQGNRGFASPQHF. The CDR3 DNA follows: TGTGCCAGCAGCCAAGGGAACCGGGGGTTCGCCTCGCCCCAGCATTTT.

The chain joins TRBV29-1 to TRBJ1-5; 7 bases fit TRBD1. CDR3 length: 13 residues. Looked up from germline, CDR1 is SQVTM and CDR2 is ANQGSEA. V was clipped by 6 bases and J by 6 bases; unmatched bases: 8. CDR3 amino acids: CSVATGAGQPQHF. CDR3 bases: TGCAGCGTCGCCACAGGGGCTGGTCAGCCCCAGCATTTT.

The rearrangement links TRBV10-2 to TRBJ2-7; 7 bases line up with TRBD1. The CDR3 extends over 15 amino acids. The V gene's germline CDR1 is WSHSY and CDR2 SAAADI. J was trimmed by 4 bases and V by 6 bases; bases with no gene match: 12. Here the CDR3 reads CASSLTGLQGYEQYF. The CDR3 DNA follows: TGCGCCAGCAGCCTGACAGGGCTGCAGGGTTACGAGCAGTACTTC.

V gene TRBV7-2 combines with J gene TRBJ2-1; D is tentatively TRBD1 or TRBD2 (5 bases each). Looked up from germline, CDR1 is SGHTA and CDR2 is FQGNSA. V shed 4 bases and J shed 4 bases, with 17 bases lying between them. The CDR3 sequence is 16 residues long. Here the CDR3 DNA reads TGTGCCAGCAGCTGGGGAGACAGAAGGGCGTACAATGAGCAGTTCTTC. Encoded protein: CASSWGDRRAYNEQFF.

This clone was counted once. The CDR3 spells CASSFGLAGFERGELFF. CDR3 nucleotide sequence: TGTGCCAGCAGTTTTGGACTAGCGGGGTTTGAGCGCGGGGAGCTGTTTTTT. The chain links TRBV7-9 to TRBJ2-2, with 12 bases fitting TRBD2. Germline trimming cut 6 bases from V and 7 bases from J; bases unmatched to any gene: 12. The CDR3 is made up of 17 amino acids. Germline CDR1 is SEHNR and CDR2 is FQNEAQ (reference sequence).

CDR3 amino acids: CASSSRTGQETQYF. In nucleotides, the CDR3 is TGTGCCAGCAGCTCCCGGACAGGCCAAGAGACCCAGTACTTC. The gene calls are TRBV7-2 and TRBJ2-5; 7 bases are shared with TRBD1. This CDR3 contains 14 residues. J was trimmed by 1 base and V by 4 bases; bases with no gene match: 3. The germline V gene has CDR1 SGHTA and CDR2 FQGNSA.

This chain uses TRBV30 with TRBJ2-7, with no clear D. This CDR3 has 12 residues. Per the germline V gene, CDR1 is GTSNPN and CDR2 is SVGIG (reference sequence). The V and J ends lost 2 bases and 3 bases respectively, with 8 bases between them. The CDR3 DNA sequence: TGTGCCTGGAGTCCCGTTTTCTACGAGCAGTACTTC. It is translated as CAWSPVFYEQYF. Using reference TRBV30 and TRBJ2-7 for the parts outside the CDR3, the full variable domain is SQTIHQWPATLVQPVGSPLSLECTVEGTSNPNLYWYRQAAGRGLQLLFYSVGIGQISSEVPQNLSASRPQDRQFILSSKKLLLSDSGFYLCAWSPVFYEQYFGPGTRLTVT.

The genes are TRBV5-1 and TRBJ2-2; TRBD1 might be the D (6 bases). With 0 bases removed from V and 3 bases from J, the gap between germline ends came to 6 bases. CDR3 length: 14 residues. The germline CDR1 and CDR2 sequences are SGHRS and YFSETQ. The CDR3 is CASSLGQDTGELFF. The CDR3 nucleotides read TGCGCCAGCAGCTTGGGACAGGACACCGGGGAGCTGTTTTTT.

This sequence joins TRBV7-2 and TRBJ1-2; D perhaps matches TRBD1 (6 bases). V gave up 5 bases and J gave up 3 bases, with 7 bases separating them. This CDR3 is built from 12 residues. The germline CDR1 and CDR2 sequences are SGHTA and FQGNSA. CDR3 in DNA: TGTGCCAGCAGCCGGACAGACTATGGCTACACCTTC. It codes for CASSRTDYGYTF.

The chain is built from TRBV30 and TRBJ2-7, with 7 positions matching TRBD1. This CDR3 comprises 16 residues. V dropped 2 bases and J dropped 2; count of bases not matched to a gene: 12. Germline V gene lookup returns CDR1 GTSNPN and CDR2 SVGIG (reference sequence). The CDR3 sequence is CAWSLGRVTGTYEQYF. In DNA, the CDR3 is TGTGCCTGGAGTCTTGGGAGAGTGACAGGGACCTACGAGCAGTACTTC. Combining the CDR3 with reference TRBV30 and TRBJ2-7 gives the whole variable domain SQTIHQWPATLVQPVGSPLSLECTVEGTSNPNLYWYRQAAGRGLQLLFYSVGIGQISSEVPQNLSASRPQDRQFILSSKKLLLSDSGFYLCAWSLGRVTGTYEQYFGPGTRLTVT.

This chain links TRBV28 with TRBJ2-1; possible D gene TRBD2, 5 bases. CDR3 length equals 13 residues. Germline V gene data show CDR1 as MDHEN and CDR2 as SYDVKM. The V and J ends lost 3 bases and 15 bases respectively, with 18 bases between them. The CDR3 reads CASSLTVNNEGFF. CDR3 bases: TGTGCCAGCAGTTTGACCGTGAACAATGAGGGGTTCTTC.

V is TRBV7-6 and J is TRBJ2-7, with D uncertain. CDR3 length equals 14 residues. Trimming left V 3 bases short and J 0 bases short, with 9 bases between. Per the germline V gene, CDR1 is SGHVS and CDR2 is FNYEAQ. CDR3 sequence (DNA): TGTGCCAGCAGCTTGGAACAGAGCTCCTACGAGCAGTACTTC. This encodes CASSLEQSSYEQYF.

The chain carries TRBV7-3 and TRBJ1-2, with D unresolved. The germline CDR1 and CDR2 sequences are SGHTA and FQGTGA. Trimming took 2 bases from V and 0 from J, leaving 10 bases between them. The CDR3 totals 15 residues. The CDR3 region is CASSLLGRSNYGYTF. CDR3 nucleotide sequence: TGTGCCAGCAGCTTACTCGGGCGGTCTAACTATGGCTACACCTTC. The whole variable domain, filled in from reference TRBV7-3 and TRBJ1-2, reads GAGVSQTPSNKVTEKGKYVELRCDPISGHTALYWYRQSLGQGPEFLIYFQGTGAADDSGLPNDRFFAVRPEGSVSTLKIQRTERGDSAVYLCASSLLGRSNYGYTFGSGTRLTVV.

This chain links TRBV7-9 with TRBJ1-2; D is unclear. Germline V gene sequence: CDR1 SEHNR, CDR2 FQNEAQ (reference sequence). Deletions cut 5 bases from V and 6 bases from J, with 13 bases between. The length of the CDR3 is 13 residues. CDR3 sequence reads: CASSPGKQNGYTF. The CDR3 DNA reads TGTGCCAGCAGCCCGGGAAAGCAAAATGGCTACACCTTC.

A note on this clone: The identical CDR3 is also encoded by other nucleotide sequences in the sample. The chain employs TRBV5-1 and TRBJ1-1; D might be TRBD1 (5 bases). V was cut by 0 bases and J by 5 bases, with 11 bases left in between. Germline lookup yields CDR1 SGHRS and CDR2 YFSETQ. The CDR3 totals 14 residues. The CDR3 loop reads CASSLEVRGTEAFF. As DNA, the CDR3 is TGCGCCAGCAGCTTGGAGGTTAGGGGAACTGAAGCTTTCTTT. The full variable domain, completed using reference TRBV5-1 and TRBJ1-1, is KAGVTQTPRYLIKTRGQQVTLSCSPISGHRSVSWYQQTPGQGLQFLFEYFSETQRNKGNFPGRFSGRQFSNSRSEMNVSTLELGDSALYLCASSLEVRGTEAFFGQGTRLTVV.

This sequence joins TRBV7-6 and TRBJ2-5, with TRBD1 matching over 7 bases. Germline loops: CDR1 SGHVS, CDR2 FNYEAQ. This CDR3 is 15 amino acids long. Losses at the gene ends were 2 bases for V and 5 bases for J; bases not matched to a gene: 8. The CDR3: CASSLLTGKAETQYF. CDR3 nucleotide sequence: TGTGCCAGCAGCTTACTGACAGGGAAGGCGGAGACCCAGTACTTC.

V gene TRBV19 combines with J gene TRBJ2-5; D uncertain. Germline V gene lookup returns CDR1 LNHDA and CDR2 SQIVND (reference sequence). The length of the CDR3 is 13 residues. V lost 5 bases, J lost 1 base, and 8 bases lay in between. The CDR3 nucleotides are TGTGCCAGTAGTTTAGGAGCCCAAGAGACCCAGTACTTC. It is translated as CASSLGAQETQYF.

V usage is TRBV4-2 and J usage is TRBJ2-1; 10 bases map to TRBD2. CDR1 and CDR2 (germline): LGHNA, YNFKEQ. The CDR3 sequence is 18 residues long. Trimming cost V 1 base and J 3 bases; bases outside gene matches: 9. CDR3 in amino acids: CASSQVAASGSIYNEQFF. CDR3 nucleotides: TGTGCCAGCAGCCAAGTTGCGGCTAGCGGGAGTATCTACAATGAGCAGTTCTTC.

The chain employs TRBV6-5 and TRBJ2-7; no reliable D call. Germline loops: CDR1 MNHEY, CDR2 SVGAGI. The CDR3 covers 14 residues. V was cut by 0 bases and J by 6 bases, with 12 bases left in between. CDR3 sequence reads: CASSYSTPESEQYF. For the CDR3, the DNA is TGTGCCAGCAGTTACTCGACGCCGGAGAGCGAGCAGTACTTC.

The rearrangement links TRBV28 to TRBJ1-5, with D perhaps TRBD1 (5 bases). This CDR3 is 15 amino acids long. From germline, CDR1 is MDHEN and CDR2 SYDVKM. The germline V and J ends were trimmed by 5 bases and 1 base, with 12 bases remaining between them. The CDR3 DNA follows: TGTGCCAGCAGTCCCGGGGGGGTCAGCAATCAGCCCCAGCATTTT. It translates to CASSPGGVSNQPQHF.

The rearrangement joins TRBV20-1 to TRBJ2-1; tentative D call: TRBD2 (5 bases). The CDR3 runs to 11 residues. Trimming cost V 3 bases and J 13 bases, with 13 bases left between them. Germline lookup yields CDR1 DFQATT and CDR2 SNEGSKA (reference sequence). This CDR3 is CSASPPGSQFF. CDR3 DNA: TGCAGTGCTAGTCCCCCTGGGAGCCAGTTCTTC.

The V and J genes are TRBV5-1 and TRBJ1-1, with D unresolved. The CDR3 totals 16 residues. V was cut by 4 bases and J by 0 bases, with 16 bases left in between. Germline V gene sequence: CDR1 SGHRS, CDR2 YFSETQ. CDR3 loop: CASSLGREHMNTEAFF. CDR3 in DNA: TGCGCCAGCAGCCTGGGCCGGGAGCATATGAACACTGAAGCTTTCTTT.

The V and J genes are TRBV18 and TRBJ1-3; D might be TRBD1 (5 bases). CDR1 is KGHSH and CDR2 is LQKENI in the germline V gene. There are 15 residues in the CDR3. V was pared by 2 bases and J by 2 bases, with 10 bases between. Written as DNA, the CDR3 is TGTGCCAGCTCACCAGGGACCGACGCTGGAAACACCATATATTTT. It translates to CASSPGTDAGNTIYF.

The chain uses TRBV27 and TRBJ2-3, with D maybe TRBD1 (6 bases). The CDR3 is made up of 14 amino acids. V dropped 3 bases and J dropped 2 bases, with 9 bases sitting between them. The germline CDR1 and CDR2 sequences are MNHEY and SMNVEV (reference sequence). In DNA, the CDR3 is TGTGCCAGCAGTTTGGGGGCCGTCACAGATACGCAGTATTTT. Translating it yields CASSLGAVTDTQYF.